This T cell receptor beta chain derives from a study of CD8 T cells in ankylosing spondylitis. Findings and caveats of the study: Earlier studies detected some motif variants in reactive arthritis synovial fluid and blood. Matched ankylosing spondylitis synovial fluid reportedly showed significant enrichment of disease-linked clones. What seemed typical of ankylosing spondylitis blood was a TCR beta motif built from eight highly homologous variants. With a CD8+ phenotype, disease-linked clones were relatively rare in peripheral blood.

This clonotype has only a few counts. Its antigen is as yet unknown. 5'-RACE, quantitative and with molecular barcodes, yielded the TCR beta libraries. MiXCR, applied by TCRdb to the 5' RACE reads, yields one record per CDR3 protein. The table includes 700,000 to 850,000 distinct CDR3 sequences, over 9.5% detected once. The ends were cut back, 4 bases at V and 8 bases at J, with 35 bases in the middle. Germline loops: CDR1 DFQATT, CDR2 SNEGSKA (reference sequence). CDR3 length: 20 amino acids. This clonotype originated in a male donor with ankylosing spondylitis. The sample was blood, either unsorted or a sorted T cell fraction (not recorded which). The gene calls are TRBV20-1 and TRBJ1-4; D not certain. The CDR3 nucleotides read TGCAGTGCTATTTTTCCCAGGAGGGCCGACGGAGAGAAGTTGTGGGAAAAACTGTTTTTT. It yields the protein CSAIFPRRADGEKLWEKLFF.